Below, 22 T cell receptor beta chains from the same sample are listed, as sequenced in a study of cytomegalovirus exposure and HLA in healthy donors (dated by TCRdb to between 2016 and 2019). The library was built by means of the immunoSEQ multiplex PCR assay. The multiplex PCR relied on a mix of 60 forward primers for TCR Vbeta segments and 13 reverse primers for TCR Jbeta segments. TCRdb took this table from immuneACCESS and kept in-frame rearrangements with V and J called. Such tables lack part of the clones; where checked against another copy, unresolved V genes explain under half of the gap, and the rest is unexplained. The sample profile shows 110,000 to 150,000 clones; over 60% of them were found once. The top ten constitute roughly 2% of the sample. Sequencing used PBMCs. Source of these receptors: a man in his forties in good health and CMV-seronegative.

V usage is TRBV27 and J usage is TRBJ1-1; TRBD1 agrees at 8 bases. V lost 6 bases to trimming and J lost 3 bases; unmatched junction nucleotides: 3. In germline, CDR1 is MNHEY, CDR2 SMNVEV (reference sequence). The CDR3 spans 13 residues. The CDR3 sequence is CASSRGRYTEAFF. CDR3 DNA: TGTGCCAGCAGCAGGGGGCGGTACACTGAAGCTTTCTTT.

This chain connects TRBV6-1 to TRBJ2-6, with TRBD1 matching over 7 bases. Germline CDR1 reads MNHNS; CDR2 reads SASEGT. CDR3 length: 17 residues. Germline trimming cut 2 bases from V and 1 base from J; bases unmatched to any gene: 5. CDR3 loop: CASSEQGVGSGANVLTF. DNA for the CDR3: TGTGCCAGCAGTGAACAGGGGGTAGGATCTGGGGCCAACGTCCTGACTTTC.

This clone was seen more than once but under ten times. The J gene is TRBJ1-2, the V gene TRBV9, with 8 bases fitting TRBD1. This CDR3 comprises 14 residues. From germline, CDR1 is SGDLS and CDR2 YYNGEE. Losses at the gene ends were 1 base for V and 7 bases for J; bases not matched to a gene: 6. The CDR3 nucleotides are TGTGCCAGCAGCGTAACAGGGGGAAAGGCTGGCTACACCTTC. Protein product: CASSVTGGKAGYTF. Full variable domain (missing parts from reference TRBV9 and TRBJ1-2): DSGVTQTPKHLITATGQRVTLRCSPRSGDLSVYWYQQSLDQGLQFLIQYYNGEERAKGNILERFSAQQFPDLHSELNLSSLELGDSALYFCASSVTGGKAGYTFGSGTRLTVV.

This chain uses TRBV4-1 with TRBJ2-5; 7 nucleotides agree with TRBD2. Germline CDR1 is MGHRA and CDR2 is YSYEKL. The CDR3 loop spans 14 amino acids. The ends lost 3 bases at V and 4 bases at J; junction bases unmatched: 5. The CDR3 loop reads CASSHGLGGETQYF. For the CDR3, the DNA is TGCGCCAGCAGCCACGGACTAGGAGGAGAGACCCAGTACTTC.

The chain has TRBV9 and TRBJ1-5; D gene uncertain. This CDR3 is built from 18 residues. Germline loops: CDR1 SGDLS, CDR2 YYNGEE. Between the trimmed V and J ends, which lost 2 bases and 0 bases, there was a span of 18 bases. CDR3 region: CASSVGGLYEHSNQPQHF. The CDR3 DNA sequence: TGTGCCAGCAGCGTGGGTGGACTTTATGAACATAGCAATCAGCCCCAGCATTTT.

As to this clone: One end of the junction fails to match germline, which may point to a read error. V gene TRBV15 combines with J gene TRBJ2-7, with D possibly TRBD1 on 5 matching bases. The CDR3 covers 15 residues. In germline, CDR1 is LNHNV, CDR2 YYDKDF (reference sequence). The CDR3 loop reads CATSRERGQTYEQYF. Here the CDR3 DNA reads TGTGCCACCAGCCGAGAGAGAGGACAAACCTACGAGCAGTACTTC.

The V call is TRBV27, the J call TRBJ2-7; 7 positions match TRBD1. With 4 bases clipped from V and 4 bases from J, the junction kept 4 bases outside the gene matches. Germline loops: CDR1 MNHEY, CDR2 SMNVEV (reference sequence). This CDR3 has 13 amino acids. The CDR3 is CASSSDRVYEQYF. Written as DNA, the CDR3 is TGTGCCAGCAGTTCCGACAGGGTTTACGAGCAGTACTTC.

In this sample, this clone turned up a few times. Here the CDR3 reads CSVGTVYNEQFF. DNA of the CDR3: TGCAGCGTAGGGACAGTTTACAATGAGCAGTTCTTC. This rearrangement joins TRBV29-1 to TRBJ2-1, with TRBD1 matching 7 bases. Looked up from germline, CDR1 is SQVTM and CDR2 is ANQGSEA. The trim removed 6 bases at V and 4 bases at J, leaving 3 bases unmatched. The CDR3 runs to 12 residues.

The V call is TRBV27, the J call TRBJ2-7; maybe TRBD2 (7 bases). The V end was cut by 2 bases, the J end by 5 bases, with 10 bases between. Per the germline V gene, CDR1 is MNHEY and CDR2 is SMNVEV (reference sequence). The CDR3 spans 13 residues. The CDR3 is CASSLGGAHEQYF. CDR3 DNA sequence: TGTGCCAGCAGTTTAGGGGGGGCGCACGAGCAGTACTTC.

This chain joins TRBV7-2 and TRBJ2-1, with 7 positions matching TRBD2. J was trimmed by 8 bases and V by 6 bases; bases with no gene match: 13. This CDR3 contains 15 residues. Germline V CDR1 and CDR2: SGHTA, FQGNSA. CDR3 sequence: CASSPTGSRGDEQFF. The CDR3 DNA reads as TGTGCCAGCAGTCCCACGGGGTCCCGGGGGGATGAGCAGTTCTTC.

The table lists this clone with a few counts. The chain links TRBV19 to TRBJ2-1; 9 positions match TRBD2. The CDR3 sequence is 16 residues long. Trimming took 5 bases from V and 7 from J; bases not matched to a gene: 12. Germline V gene sequence: CDR1 LNHDA, CDR2 SQIVND (reference sequence). The CDR3 reads CASSHTSGPEGNEQFF. The CDR3, as DNA: TGTGCCAGTAGTCACACTAGCGGGCCCGAGGGGAATGAGCAGTTCTTC.

The genes are TRBV27 and TRBJ1-1; 11 positions match TRBD1. V was pared by 5 bases and J by 4 bases, with 3 bases of the junction left unmatched. Germline CDR1 reads MNHEY; CDR2 reads SMNVEV (reference sequence). The CDR3 has 14 amino acids. This CDR3 reads CASSPGTGGTEAFF. CDR3 sequence (DNA): TGTGCCAGCAGTCCCGGGACAGGGGGCACTGAAGCTTTCTTT.

In this sample, this clone turned up a few times. The rearrangement links TRBV7-8 to TRBJ1-2; TRBD1 might be the D (6 bases). Between the trimmed V and J ends, which lost 5 bases and 8 bases, there was a span of 24 bases. The CDR3 runs to 16 residues. CDR1 is SGHVS, CDR2 FQNEAQ, per germline. The CDR3 protein is CASSIHPRRGNNGYTF. For the CDR3, the DNA is TGTGCCAGCAGCATACACCCCCGCAGGGGAAATAACGGCTACACCTTC.

V usage is TRBV2 and J usage is TRBJ2-1, with D tentatively TRBD1 (5 bases). Germline lookup yields CDR1 SNHLY and CDR2 FYNNEI. This CDR3 is 14 amino acids long. V gave up 4 bases and J gave up 9 bases, with 16 bases separating them. As DNA, the CDR3 is TGTGCCAGCAGTGTTCAGCAGGGTCGCGTTGAGCAGTTCTTC. It translates to CASSVQQGRVEQFF.

The genes are TRBV2 and TRBJ2-7; 7 nucleotides line up with TRBD1. The J segment lost 6 bases and the V segment lost 6 bases, leaving 2 bases of the junction unmatched. Per germline, CDR1 SNHLY and CDR2 FYNNEI. The CDR3 is made up of 11 amino acids. The CDR3 sequence is CASSRQGEQYF. Here the CDR3 DNA reads TGTGCCAGCAGCCGACAGGGCGAGCAGTACTTC.

This sequence joins TRBV15 and TRBJ2-2; TRBD2 aligns across 13 bases. This CDR3 spans 20 amino acids. V lost 2 bases and J lost 3; bases outside the gene matches: 12. Germline loops: CDR1 LNHNV, CDR2 YYDKDF (reference sequence). The CDR3 DNA reads TGTGCCACCAGCAGAACTCAAGGACTAGCGGGAGTGTGGGACACCGGGGAGCTGTTTTTT. Translation: CATSRTQGLAGVWDTGELFF.

CDR3 in amino acids: CASSYGGIRNQPQHF. For the CDR3, the DNA is TGTGCCAGCAGTTACGGAGGTATTAGGAATCAGCCCCAGCATTTT. This sequence joins TRBV6-6 and TRBJ1-5; the D is unclear. This CDR3 has 15 residues. V was trimmed by 2 bases and J by 4 bases, leaving 12 bases between them. Germline V gene sequence: CDR1 MNHNY, CDR2 SVGAGI (reference sequence).

The chain has TRBV2 and TRBJ2-1; D gene unclear. Trimming left V 8 bases short and J 4 bases short, with 15 bases between. Germline V CDR1 and CDR2: SNHLY, FYNNEI. The CDR3 spans 14 residues. In DNA form, the CDR3 reads TGTGCCAGCGCCTTAGTACGAGGTTACAATGAGCAGTTCTTC. Protein: CASALVRGYNEQFF.

This clone has just one count. The genes are TRBV10-1 and TRBJ2-3, with 9 nucleotides matching TRBD1. This CDR3 contains 13 residues. Trimming removed 6 bases from V and 5 bases from J; junction bases left unmatched: 3. Per germline, CDR1 WNHNN and CDR2 SYGVQD (reference sequence). The DNA for the CDR3 is TGCGCCAGCAGGGGGACAGGGCAAGATACGCAGTATTTT. This encodes CASRGTGQDTQYF.

This clone was detected once. The V gene is TRBV30, the J gene TRBJ2-5; 8 bases fit TRBD1. Germline V gene data show CDR1 as GTSNPN and CDR2 as SVGIG (reference sequence). CDR3 length: 11 amino acids. The trim removed 2 bases at V and 13 bases at J, leaving 6 bases unmatched. In DNA form, the CDR3 reads TGTGCCTGGAGTCCGGGACAGGTGTCGTACTTC. Its protein product is CAWSPGQVSYF.

This clone appeared a few times. V is TRBV5-1 and J is TRBJ1-5, with 9 bases fitting TRBD1. After removal of 4 bases from V and 6 bases from J, the junction contained 5 bases not matched to a gene. Germline V CDR1 and CDR2: SGHRS, YFSETQ. The CDR3 contains 14 residues. The chain's CDR3 is CASSPDRGGQPQHF. CDR3 DNA sequence: TGCGCCAGCAGCCCGGACAGGGGCGGTCAGCCCCAGCATTTT.

The chain joins TRBV20-1 to TRBJ1-1; D not certain. The CDR3 extends over 11 amino acids. V lost 6 bases, J lost 3 bases, and 8 bases lay in between. Germline V gene sequence: CDR1 DFQATT, CDR2 SNEGSKA (reference sequence). CDR3 bases: TGCAGTGCCCTGGGCGACACTGAAGCTTTCTTT. Its translation is CSALGDTEAFF.